This T cell receptor (beta chain) was found in a study of shared clonotypes between healthy human individuals. This CDR3 comprises 15 residues. In germline, CDR1 is SGHRS, CDR2 YFSETQ. V shed 7 bases and J shed 3 bases, with 19 bases lying between them. Adult Caucasians living in Nashville, Tennessee made up all of the donors. Evenly divided among several immunoSEQ plates was the genomic DNA of each subset. Sequencing was performed with immunoSEQ multiplex PCR; in TCRdb, only in-frame clones are kept and a portion is missing. This table has about 2.4 million clones, over 85% appearing once. The specimen sequenced was naive CD4+ T cells from PBMCs. As for subset: CD45RA+ positively selected. This sequence was found in a man younger than 35 in good health. Some clones in this sample may be carry-over from other donors' samples. The chain is built from TRBV5-1 and TRBJ1-1; no reliable D call. In DNA, the CDR3 is TGCGCCAGCCGCTCCCAGTCTGGGCAGCACACTGAAGCTTTCTTT. Its translation is CASRSQSGQHTEAFF.